What follows is one T cell receptor (beta chain) and its context. The data originate from a study of blood T cell repertoires in COVID-19. Overall study context: COVID-19 samples, acute and convalescent, were from the United States, Italy and Spain. T cells, B-cell-depleted T cells, or PBMCs provided the cDNA or gDNA that served as material.

Clones were read by immunoSEQ multiplex PCR, and TCRdb kept only the in-frame ones, dropping some. This table holds about 86,000 clones, around four fifths found once. The junction had 12 bases not matched to a gene; V was cut back by 4 bases and J by 8 bases. This CDR3 contains 15 residues. Germline assignment: CDR1 MDHEN and CDR2 SYDVKM. The rearrangement uses TRBV28 and TRBJ1-2; 8 bases agree with TRBD1. Source material: peripheral blood. This TCR was recovered from a man aged 50 or older with acute or convalescent COVID-19. The CDR3 nucleotides read TGTGCCAGCAGTTCGCAGACAGGGGCAGCCGCGGGCTACACCTTC. It codes for CASSSQTGAAAGYTF.